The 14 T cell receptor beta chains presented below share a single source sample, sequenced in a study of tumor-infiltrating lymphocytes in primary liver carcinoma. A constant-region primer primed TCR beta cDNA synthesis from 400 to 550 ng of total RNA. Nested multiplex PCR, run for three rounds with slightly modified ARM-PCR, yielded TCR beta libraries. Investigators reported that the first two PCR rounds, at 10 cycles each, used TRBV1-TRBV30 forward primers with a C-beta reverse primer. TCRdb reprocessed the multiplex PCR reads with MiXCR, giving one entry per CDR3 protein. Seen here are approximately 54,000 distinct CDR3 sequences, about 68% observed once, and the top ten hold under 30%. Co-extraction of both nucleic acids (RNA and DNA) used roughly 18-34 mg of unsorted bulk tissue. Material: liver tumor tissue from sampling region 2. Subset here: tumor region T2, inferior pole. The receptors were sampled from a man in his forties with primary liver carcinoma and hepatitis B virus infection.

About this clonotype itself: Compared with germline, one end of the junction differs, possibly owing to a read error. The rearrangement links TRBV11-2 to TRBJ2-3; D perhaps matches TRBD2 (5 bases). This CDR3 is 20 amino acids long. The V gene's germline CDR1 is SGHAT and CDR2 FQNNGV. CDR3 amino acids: CVISPDDPLQIARSIDTQYF. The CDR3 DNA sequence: TGTGTCATCAGCCCCGATGACCCCCTGCAGATAGCGAGAAGCATAGATACGCAGTATTTT. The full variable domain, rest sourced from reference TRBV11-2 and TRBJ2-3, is EAGVAQSPRYKIIEKRQSVAFWCNPISGHATLYWYQQILGQGPKLLIQFQNNGVVDDSQLPKDRFSAERLKGVDSTLKIQPAKLEDSAVYLCVISPDDPLQIARSIDTQYFGPGTRLTVL.

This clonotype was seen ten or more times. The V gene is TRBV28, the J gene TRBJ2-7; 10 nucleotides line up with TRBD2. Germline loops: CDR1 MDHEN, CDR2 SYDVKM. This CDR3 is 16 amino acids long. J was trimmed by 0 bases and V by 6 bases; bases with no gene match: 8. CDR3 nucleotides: TGTGCCAGCAGACGTCCTAGCGGGAGCCGCTCCTACGAGCAGTACTTC. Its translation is CASRRPSGSRSYEQYF.

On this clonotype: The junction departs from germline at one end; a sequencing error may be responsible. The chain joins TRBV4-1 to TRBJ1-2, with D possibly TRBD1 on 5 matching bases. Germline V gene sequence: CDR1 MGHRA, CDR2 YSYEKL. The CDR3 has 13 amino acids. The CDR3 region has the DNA TGCGCCAGCAGCGAGACAGCTAAATATGGTTACATCTTC. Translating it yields CASSETAKYGYIF.

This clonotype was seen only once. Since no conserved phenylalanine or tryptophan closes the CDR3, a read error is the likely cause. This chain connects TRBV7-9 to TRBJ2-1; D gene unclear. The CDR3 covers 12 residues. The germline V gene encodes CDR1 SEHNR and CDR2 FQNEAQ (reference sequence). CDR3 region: CVSSLVAHEQFL. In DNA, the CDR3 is TGTGTCAGCAGCTTAGTAGCCCATGAGCAGTTCTTA.

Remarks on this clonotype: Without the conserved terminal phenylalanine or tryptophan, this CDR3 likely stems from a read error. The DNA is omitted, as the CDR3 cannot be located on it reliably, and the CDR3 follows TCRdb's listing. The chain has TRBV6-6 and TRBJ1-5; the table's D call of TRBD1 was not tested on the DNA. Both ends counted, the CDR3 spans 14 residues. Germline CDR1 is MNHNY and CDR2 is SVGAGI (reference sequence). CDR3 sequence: CASSGDGSNQPQHY.

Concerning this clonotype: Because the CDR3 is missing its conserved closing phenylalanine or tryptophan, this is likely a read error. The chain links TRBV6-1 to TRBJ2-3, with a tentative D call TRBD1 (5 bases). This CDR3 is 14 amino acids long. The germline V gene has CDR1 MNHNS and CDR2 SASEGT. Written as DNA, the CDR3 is TGTGTCAGCACCTACAGGACCCTCACAGATACGCAGTATTAT. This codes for CVSTYRTLTDTQYY.

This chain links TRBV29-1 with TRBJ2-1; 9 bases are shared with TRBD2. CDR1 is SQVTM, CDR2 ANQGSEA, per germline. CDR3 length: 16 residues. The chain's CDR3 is CSAEDPSGTLYNEQFF. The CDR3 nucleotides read TGCAGTGCTGAAGATCCTAGCGGGACACTCTACAATGAGCAGTTCTTC.

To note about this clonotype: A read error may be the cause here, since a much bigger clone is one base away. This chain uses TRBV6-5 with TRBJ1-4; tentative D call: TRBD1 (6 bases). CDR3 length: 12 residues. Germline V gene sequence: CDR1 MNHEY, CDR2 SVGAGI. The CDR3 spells CASSAGGGKLVF. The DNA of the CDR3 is TGTGCCAGCAGTGCTGGAGGGGGAAAACTGGTTTTT.

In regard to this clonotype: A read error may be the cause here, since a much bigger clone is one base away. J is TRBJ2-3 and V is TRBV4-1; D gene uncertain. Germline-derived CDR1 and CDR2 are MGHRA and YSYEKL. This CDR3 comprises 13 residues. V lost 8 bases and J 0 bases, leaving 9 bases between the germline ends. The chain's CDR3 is CASEKISTDTQYF. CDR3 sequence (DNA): TGCGCCAGCGAGAAAATTAGCACAGATACGCAGTATTTT.

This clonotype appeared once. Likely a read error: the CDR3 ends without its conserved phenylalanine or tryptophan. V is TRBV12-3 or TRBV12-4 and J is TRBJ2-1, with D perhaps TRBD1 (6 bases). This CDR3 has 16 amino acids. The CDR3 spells CASSLRGGSYYNEQFS. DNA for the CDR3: TGCGCCAGCAGTTTACGAGGGGGTAGTTATTACAATGAGCAGTTCTCC.

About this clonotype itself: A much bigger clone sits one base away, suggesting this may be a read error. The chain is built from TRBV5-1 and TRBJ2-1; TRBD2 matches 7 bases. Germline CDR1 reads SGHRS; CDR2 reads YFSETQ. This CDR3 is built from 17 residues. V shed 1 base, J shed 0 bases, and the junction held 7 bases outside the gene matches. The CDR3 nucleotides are TGCGCCAGCAGCTTGTTTAGCGGGTCCAGCTCCTACAATGAGCAGTTCTTC. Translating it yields CASSLFSGSSSYNEQFF.

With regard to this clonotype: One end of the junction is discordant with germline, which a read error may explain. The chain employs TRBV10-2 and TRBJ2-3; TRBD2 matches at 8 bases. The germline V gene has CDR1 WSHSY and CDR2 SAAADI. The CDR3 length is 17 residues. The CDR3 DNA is TGCGCCAGCAGTGCCCGAAAGCGGGAGCTCTACACATATACGCAGTATTTT. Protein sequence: CASSARKRELYTYTQYF.

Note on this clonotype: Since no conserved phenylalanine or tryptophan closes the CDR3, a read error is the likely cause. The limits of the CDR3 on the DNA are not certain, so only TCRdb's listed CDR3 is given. The CDR3 protein is CSVEGLNKENQYI. The V and J genes are TRBV29-1 and TRBJ2-5; the table calls TRBD2, which could not be checked here. Ends included, the CDR3 has 13 residues. CDR1 SQVTM and CDR2 ANQGSEA come from the germline V gene.

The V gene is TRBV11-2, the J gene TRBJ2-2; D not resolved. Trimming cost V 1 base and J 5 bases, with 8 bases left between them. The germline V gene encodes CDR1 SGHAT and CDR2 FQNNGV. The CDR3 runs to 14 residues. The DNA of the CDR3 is TGTGCCAGCAGCTTAGGGGTCAGGACCGGGGAGCTGTTTTTT. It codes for CASSLGVRTGELFF.